This TCR beta chain was sequenced during a study of PD-L1 blockade in urothelial cancer. Study background: Each blood sample yielded a median of roughly 140,000 T cells.

The time point was: peripheral blood 6 weeks after treatment start. Deletions cut 7 bases from V and 6 bases from J, with 15 bases between. This CDR3 has 14 amino acids. In germline, CDR1 is MDHEN, CDR2 SYDVKM. The data were produced by immunoSEQ multiplex PCR, yet TCRdb's version contains in-frame clones alone and is incomplete. The sample comprises about 45,000 clones, about four fifths of which are singletons, and roughly 15% rests with the top ten. The clonotype comes from a man in his fifties or sixties with urothelial cancer. V usage is TRBV28 and J usage is TRBJ1-4; D is perhaps TRBD1 (5 bases). The material was PBMCs, obtained around atezolizumab (anti-PD-L1) treatment. Here the CDR3 reads CASTTGGEDEKLFF. The CDR3 nucleotides read TGTGCCAGCACCACGGGGGGGGAAGATGAAAAACTGTTTTTT.